Below, 28 T cell receptor beta chains from the same sample are listed, as sequenced in a study of T-cell reconstitution after alpha-beta-depleted transplantation in children. Unique molecular identifiers were built into the TCRbeta library. MiXCR, applied by TCRdb to the PCR reads, yields one record per CDR3 protein. The sample consists of over 150,000 distinct CDR3 sequences, approximately 14% of them appearing once. Sequencing was performed on PBMCs from the stem cell graft donor, taken from the stem cell graft. The origin of the receptors is a human donor who donated a stem cell graft to a child with acute lymphoblastic leukemia.

This clonotype was observed at least ten times. The V and J genes are TRBV5-1 and TRBJ2-2; 8 bases fit TRBD2. Germline V gene sequence: CDR1 SGHRS, CDR2 YFSETQ. The CDR3 runs to 15 residues. V shed 4 bases, J shed 1 base, and the junction held 3 bases outside the gene matches. DNA of the CDR3: TGCGCCAGCAGCGAGACTAGCGTGAACACCGGGGAGCTGTTTTTT. Translation: CASSETSVNTGELFF.

The chain recombines TRBV4-2 with TRBJ2-3; 10 nucleotides agree with TRBD2. The germline gives CDR1 LGHNA, CDR2 YNFKEQ. The CDR3 covers 17 residues. After removal of 0 bases from V and 2 bases from J, the junction contained 5 bases not matched to a gene. DNA for the CDR3: TGTGCCAGCAGCCAAGAAGCTAGCGGGAGAGTCACAGATACGCAGTATTTT. Its protein product is CASSQEASGRVTDTQYF.

This clonotype was found many times. The gene calls are TRBV12-3 or TRBV12-4 and TRBJ2-1; 11 positions match TRBD1. The CDR3 contains 15 residues. The J segment lost 1 base and the V segment lost 5 bases, leaving 1 base of the junction unmatched. The CDR3 loop reads CASSRDRGSYNEQFF. DNA of the CDR3: TGTGCCAGCAGTAGGGACAGGGGGTCCTACAATGAGCAGTTCTTC.

This clonotype was seen repeatedly, ten times or more. V and J are TRBV27 and TRBJ2-2; D possibly corresponds to TRBD1 (5 bases). The CDR3 contains 13 residues. Trimming removed 5 bases from V and 3 bases from J, with 7 bases in between. Germline assignment: CDR1 MNHEY and CDR2 SMNVEV (reference sequence). In DNA form, the CDR3 reads TGTGCCAGCAGTATGACAGACACCGGGGAGCTGTTTTTT. Residues: CASSMTDTGELFF.

V gene TRBV29-1 combines with J gene TRBJ2-3; no firm D call. The V gene's germline CDR1 is SQVTM and CDR2 ANQGSEA. There are 11 residues in the CDR3. V gave up 4 bases and J gave up 8 bases, with 10 bases separating them. Here the CDR3 DNA reads TGCAGCGTTGGTCCTCCCTCTACGCAGTATTTT. Translating gives CSVGPPSTQYF.

The chain combines TRBV6-5 with TRBJ1-1; unclear D gene. Germline CDR1 reads MNHEY; CDR2 reads SVGAGI. There are 14 residues in the CDR3. The germline V and J ends were trimmed by 2 bases and 0 bases, with 7 bases remaining between them. As DNA, the CDR3 is TGTGCCAGCAGTTACGTCGAGGTGAACACTGAAGCTTTCTTT. It is translated as CASSYVEVNTEAFF.

The gene calls are TRBV20-1 and TRBJ1-3; D remains unclear. Germline V gene lookup returns CDR1 DFQATT and CDR2 SNEGSKA (reference sequence). The CDR3 contains 14 residues. V lost 0 bases and J 4 bases, leaving 10 bases between the germline ends. CDR3 loop: CSARDLSSGNTIYF. DNA for the CDR3: TGCAGTGCTAGAGATTTGAGTTCCGGAAACACCATATATTTT.

This clonotype was observed at least ten times. This chain connects TRBV10-3 to TRBJ1-1; TRBD1 agrees at 7 bases. The CDR3 loop spans 15 amino acids. Trimming took 3 bases from V and 2 from J; bases not matched to a gene: 6. The germline CDR1 and CDR2 sequences are ENHRY and SYGVKD. CDR3 coding DNA: TGTGCCATCAGTGACTCCGGGACAGTTAACACTGAAGCTTTCTTT. Amino acid sequence: CAISDSGTVNTEAFF.

This clonotype has at least ten counts. This chain connects TRBV20-1 to TRBJ2-7; no clear D. V gave up 5 bases and J gave up 2 bases, with 16 bases separating them. CDR1 and CDR2 from the germline V gene are DFQATT and SNEGSKA (reference sequence). There are 14 residues in the CDR3. This CDR3 reads CSALNLGRAYEQYF. The DNA for the CDR3 is TGCAGTGCTCTCAATCTAGGACGGGCCTACGAGCAGTACTTC.

This clonotype was recorded at least ten times. The chain is built from TRBV6-5 and TRBJ2-7; the match to TRBD2 covers 9 bases. Germline trimming cut 0 bases from V and 6 bases from J; bases unmatched to any gene: 6. This CDR3 is 15 amino acids long. Germline V gene data show CDR1 as MNHEY and CDR2 as SVGAGI. CDR3 sequence: CASSYSGTSNREQYF. The CDR3 region has the DNA TGTGCCAGCAGTTACTCGGGGACTAGCAATCGCGAGCAGTACTTC.

Many counts were recorded for this clonotype. This rearrangement joins TRBV27 to TRBJ2-1, with D perhaps TRBD2 (7 bases). CDR1 is MNHEY, CDR2 SMNVEV, per germline (reference sequence). Trimming pared 6 bases from V and 9 bases from J, leaving 15 bases between. This CDR3 has 13 amino acids. CDR3 in amino acids: CASRERDMIEQFF. For the CDR3, the DNA is TGTGCCAGCAGAGAGCGGGACATGATTGAGCAGTTCTTC.

This clonotype was counted ten times or more. The chain has TRBV4-1 and TRBJ1-3; no reliable D call. This CDR3 has 17 amino acids. V was pared by 3 bases and J by 1 base, with 16 bases between. Germline lookup yields CDR1 MGHRA and CDR2 YSYEKL. The CDR3 DNA is TGCGCCAGCAGCCAGAACCGGTTCTCGCGGTCTGGAAACACCATATATTTT. Amino acids: CASSQNRFSRSGNTIYF.

This clonotype showed up many times. This sequence joins TRBV10-3 and TRBJ2-1, with 12 bases that match TRBD2. The CDR3 consists of 15 residues. The germline V gene has CDR1 ENHRY and CDR2 SYGVKD. V dropped 6 bases and J dropped 5; count of bases not matched to a gene: 5. The CDR3: CAISASGRADNEQFF. CDR3 nucleotide sequence: TGTGCCATCAGCGCTAGCGGGAGGGCCGACAATGAGCAGTTCTTC.

This clonotype was recorded many times. The chain has TRBV29-1 and TRBJ2-5; a weak D match, TRBD1 (5 bases). The CDR3 covers 12 residues. Trimming shortened V by 6 bases and J by 2 bases, and 10 bases separated the two germline ends. Germline CDR1 and CDR2: SQVTM and ANQGSEA. CDR3 sequence (DNA): TGCAGCGTCAGGGCTGGGCAAGAGACCCAGTACTTC. Translation gives CSVRAGQETQYF.

There are a few counts of this clonotype. V is TRBV5-1 and J is TRBJ2-5; TRBD1 is a possible D gene (5 bases). The CDR3 loop spans 15 amino acids. Trimming took off 4 bases at V and 1 base at J, with 14 bases between the two ends. Germline V lookup: CDR1 SGHRS, CDR2 YFSETQ. The chain's CDR3 is CASSPEGHRQETQYF. CDR3 coding DNA: TGCGCCAGCAGCCCGGAAGGACACCGCCAAGAGACCCAGTACTTC.

There are many counts of this clonotype. In nucleotides, the CDR3 is TGCGCCAGCAGCTTCGACATTAACTATGGCTACACCTTC. This translates into CASSFDINYGYTF. J is TRBJ1-2 and V is TRBV5-1, with D unclear. Trimming removed 2 bases at V and 1 base at J, with 6 bases between. The CDR3 runs to 13 residues. From germline, CDR1 is SGHRS and CDR2 YFSETQ.

This clonotype was recorded once. A much larger clone differs by one base, so this may be a read error. The rearrangement links TRBV5-1 to TRBJ2-7; tentatively, D is TRBD2 (6 bases). The CDR3 totals 14 residues. V gave up 7 bases and J gave up 6 bases, with 20 bases separating them. Germline CDR1 and CDR2: SGHRS and YFSETQ. The CDR3 loop reads CASATERAEVEQYF. CDR3 in DNA: TGCGCCAGCGCCACAGAGCGGGCTGAGGTCGAGCAGTACTTC.

In this sample, this clonotype turned up many times. V and J are TRBV20-1 and TRBJ2-3; 9 nucleotides align to TRBD2. CDR3 length: 15 amino acids. The germline gives CDR1 DFQATT, CDR2 SNEGSKA (reference sequence). V was clipped by 5 bases and J by 2 bases; unmatched bases: 8. The CDR3 region is CSARGLALATDTQYF. DNA for the CDR3: TGCAGTGCTCGGGGACTAGCCTTAGCCACAGATACGCAGTATTTT.

This clonotype has a count of ten or more. V and J are TRBV12-3 or TRBV12-4 and TRBJ1-5; 9 bases agree with TRBD1. The CDR3 covers 20 residues. J gave up 1 base and V 6 bases, and 19 bases lay outside the gene matches. In nucleotides, the CDR3 is TGTGCCAGCAGCCACACAGACAGGGGGTTGAAGGTTACCAGCAATCAGCCCCAGCATTTT. Amino acids: CASSHTDRGLKVTSNQPQHF.

This clonotype has a handful of counts. This sequence joins TRBV5-1 and TRBJ1-2, with D perhaps matching TRBD1 (5 bases). Trimming removed 0 bases from V and 8 bases from J, with 14 bases in between. CDR1 is SGHRS and CDR2 is YFSETQ in the germline V gene. This CDR3 region has 14 residues. CDR3 nucleotides: TGCGCCAGCAGCTTGGTTACAGGCGATGGAGGCTACACCTTC. Amino acids: CASSLVTGDGGYTF. The full variable domain, completed using reference TRBV5-1 and TRBJ1-2, is KAGVTQTPRYLIKTRGQQVTLSCSPISGHRSVSWYQQTPGQGLQFLFEYFSETQRNKGNFPGRFSGRQFSNSRSEMNVSTLELGDSALYLCASSLVTGDGGYTFGSGTRLTVV.

This clonotype has a count of ten or more. The chain is built from TRBV6-1 and TRBJ2-2; 13 bases fit TRBD2. Germline V gene sequence: CDR1 MNHNS, CDR2 SASEGT. The CDR3 has 17 amino acids. The V and J ends lost 4 bases and 1 base, in that order; junction bases with no gene match: 3. The CDR3 here is CASSGGLAGWNTGELFF. The CDR3, as DNA: TGTGCCAGCAGTGGGGGACTAGCGGGATGGAACACCGGGGAGCTGTTTTTT.

This clonotype was counted many times. The chain joins TRBV6-1 to TRBJ2-1; 8 bases fit TRBD1. Germline V gene sequence: CDR1 MNHNS, CDR2 SASEGT. Trimming removed 6 bases from V and 7 bases from J; junction bases left unmatched: 14. The CDR3 runs 16 residues. DNA for the CDR3: TGTGCCAGCAGCACGAGCTCGACAGGGGTAGAAAATGAGCAGTTCTTC. It specifies CASSTSSTGVENEQFF.

This clonotype was counted a few times. V and J are TRBV20-1 and TRBJ2-3, with 8 bases identical to TRBD2. CDR3 length: 12 residues. V trimming: 5 bases; J trimming: 10 bases; junction bases outside the gene matches: 8. Germline V CDR1 and CDR2: DFQATT, SNEGSKA (reference sequence). The CDR3 DNA follows: TGCAGTGCTGATGGGGCGGGGGGTTCGCAGTATTTT. Translating gives CSADGAGGSQYF.

As for this clonotype: At one end the junction does not follow the germline gene, possibly because of a read error. This sequence joins TRBV7-2 and TRBJ2-1; a possible D gene is TRBD2 (5 bases). This CDR3 region has 12 residues. Germline assignment: CDR1 SGHTA and CDR2 FQGNSA. CDR3 amino acids: CAGSLLGYEQFF. The DNA of the CDR3 is TGTGCCGGCAGCCTACTAGGATATGAGCAGTTCTTC.

This clonotype showed up many times. In DNA form, the CDR3 reads TGCAGTTCCCCGGGCGGGCGGACCCTCTACGAGCAGTACTTC. It is translated as CSSPGGRTLYEQYF. The chain uses TRBV20-1 and TRBJ2-7; a weak D match, TRBD2 (5 bases). This CDR3 has 14 residues. Germline assignment: CDR1 DFQATT and CDR2 SNEGSKA (reference sequence). Deletions cut 8 bases from V and 3 bases from J, with 20 bases between.

This clonotype was detected many times. The V call is TRBV28, the J call TRBJ1-4; D call uncertain. The CDR3 is made up of 16 amino acids. Germline V gives CDR1 MDHEN, CDR2 SYDVKM. Trimming shortened V by 6 bases and J by 0 bases, and 14 bases separated the two germline ends. The CDR3: CASSPQVGATNEKLFF. The CDR3 bases are TGTGCCAGCAGCCCCCAGGTCGGGGCAACTAATGAAAAACTGTTTTTT.

In its sample, this clonotype was seen many times. This chain joins TRBV4-1 and TRBJ1-5; a weak D match, TRBD1 (5 bases). Germline lookup yields CDR1 MGHRA and CDR2 YSYEKL. CDR3 length equals 14 residues. The germline V and J ends were trimmed by 1 base and 4 bases, with 8 bases remaining between them. The CDR3 sequence: CASSQAGLNQPQHF. The CDR3, as DNA: TGCGCCAGCAGCCAAGCAGGGTTAAATCAGCCCCAGCATTTT.

As to this clonotype: A much larger clone lies a single base off, so this may be a read error. The chain recombines TRBV6-5 with TRBJ2-3, with a weak D call TRBD1 (5 bases). Germline V gene data show CDR1 as MNHEY and CDR2 as SVGAGI. The CDR3 is 11 amino acids. V lost 10 bases, J lost 6 bases, and 11 bases lay in between. CDR3 in DNA: TGTGCCACCAGGGAATTTGATACGCAGTATTTT. This codes for CATREFDTQYF.